This paragraph reports one T cell receptor beta chain. What it recognizes is unknown. This sample is drawn from a study of vaccination effects on CD4 cells after COVID-19. Study information: Either the mRNA-1273 or the BNT162b2 vaccine was given to participants as two doses.

This CDR3 has 14 amino acids. V was clipped by 1 base and J by 6 bases, with 10 bases between them. Germline assignment: CDR1 SGHVS and CDR2 FQNEAQ. Assay: immunoSEQ multiplex PCR; the TCRdb copy retains only in-frame clones and omits some. Of some 69,000 clones listed, about four fifths were seen once; the top ten hold 2.5% to 3%. In the ViraFEST assay, antigen-specific CD4+ clonotypes were identified by expansion after peptide-pool stimulation. Subsequent to roughly 9 days of culture, CD4+ T cells were isolated. Nucleocapsid antibody tests were negative, and the vaccine recipients had no prior SARS-CoV-2 infection. The culture medium for 1.5 million to 2.5 million PBMC per well included 10 IU/ml IL-2 and 9.5 to 10 ug/ml peptides.

This material consisted of CD4+ T cells from PBMCs cultured with HCoV-NL63 spike peptides, taken before COVID-19 vaccination. V and J are TRBV7-8 and TRBJ1-5; unclear D gene. The TCR sequence derives from a human donor who received a COVID-19 vaccine. The CDR3 protein is CASSLGGSGQPQHF. The CDR3 DNA reads as TGTGCCAGCAGCTTAGGAGGGTCAGGTCAGCCCCAGCATTTT.